This TCR beta chain is drawn from a study of blood T cell repertoires in COVID-19. V was shortened by 5 bases and J by 2 bases, with 12 bases between the two germline ends. The CDR3 is 15 residues long. Germline V lookup: CDR1 SEHNR, CDR2 FQNEAQ (reference sequence). Assay: immunoSEQ multiplex PCR; the TCRdb copy retains only in-frame clones and omits some. The sample includes about 300,000 clones, roughly 85% of them seen just once. The sample taken for sequencing was PBMCs or T cells enriched from blood (not recorded which). This receptor was obtained from a woman aged 50 to 60 who had recovered from COVID-19. This rearrangement joins TRBV7-9 to TRBJ1-4, with a tentative D call TRBD1 (5 bases). DNA for the CDR3: TGTGCCAGCAGCCCGTGGGGGGGGACTAATGAAAAACTGTTTTTT. This encodes CASSPWGGTNEKLFF.